A single T cell receptor beta chain is shown here with its context. The record originates from a study of blood T cell repertoires in COVID-19. Germline-derived CDR1 and CDR2 are SNHLY and FYNNEI. V lost 6 bases and J 4 bases, leaving 12 bases between the germline ends. This CDR3 is built from 13 residues. As processed by the authors: Researchers report that nucleated cell counts were estimated from reference gene primer amplification. The method was immunoSEQ multiplex PCR; TCRdb's version includes in-frame clones alone and lacks a portion of them. From that table come the V and J calls and clone size; the DNA was used to work out D and trimming. The table includes over 45,000 clones, approximately 90% detected once.

The material sequenced was peripheral blood. V usage is TRBV2 and J usage is TRBJ1-2, with D possibly TRBD1 on 5 matching bases. This TCR was recovered from an older woman with active COVID-19. CDR3 DNA sequence: TGTGCCAGCAGAGAACGGGGGGTCTATGGCTACACCTTC. Translation: CASRERGVYGYTF. The full variable domain, with the rest looked up from reference TRBV2 and TRBJ1-2, is EPEVTQTPSHQVTQMGQEVILRCVPISNHLYFYWYRQILGQKVEFLVSFYNNEISEKSEIFDDQFSVERPDGSNFTLKIRSTKLEDSAMYFCASRERGVYGYTFGSGTRLTVV.